Below are 10 T cell receptor beta chains sequenced from a single sample in a study of cytomegalovirus exposure and HLA in healthy donors. The PCR was carried out with 60 Vbeta primers and 13 Jbeta primers. The repertoire was sequenced with immunoSEQ multiplex PCR; TCRdb's copy has only in-frame clones and lacks some. Altogether approximately 300,000 clones are present, 80% being singletons, with the ten largest covering about 0.29%. The sample taken for sequencing was PBMCs. These receptors came from a girl aged 2 to 9 in good health and CMV-seronegative.

The chain is built from TRBV28 and TRBJ2-5; D is unclear. CDR1 MDHEN and CDR2 SYDVKM come from the germline V gene. V lost 1 base and J 1 base, leaving 13 bases between the germline ends. This CDR3 comprises 16 residues. The CDR3 here is CASSLSLWRLQETQYF. CDR3 in DNA: TGTGCCAGCAGTTTATCCCTCTGGCGGCTCCAAGAGACCCAGTACTTC.

CDR3 sequence reads: CASRRDRTNTGELFF. CDR3 nucleotides: TGTGCCAGCAGAAGGGACAGGACGAACACCGGGGAGCTGTTTTTT. This chain uses TRBV7-3 with TRBJ2-2; 8 bases fit TRBD1. Losses at the gene ends were 6 bases for V and 0 bases for J; bases not matched to a gene: 3. The germline gives CDR1 SGHTA, CDR2 FQGTGA. The CDR3 is 15 amino acids.

Note on this clone: Within the sample, other DNA sequences also encode this same CDR3. The chain links TRBV6-5 to TRBJ1-5; 9 positions match TRBD1. The CDR3 consists of 15 residues. Unmatched junction bases numbered 7, after V lost 6 bases and J lost 4 bases. CDR1 MNHEY and CDR2 SVGAGI come from the germline V gene. DNA of the CDR3: TGTGCCAGCAGCCCCGGGACAGGGAGGAATCAGCCCCAGCATTTT. Its protein is CASSPGTGRNQPQHF.

This chain links TRBV5-1 with TRBJ1-2, with 10 bases that match TRBD1. Germline loops: CDR1 SGHRS, CDR2 YFSETQ. Trimming removed 6 bases from V and 5 bases from J; junction bases left unmatched: 4. CDR3 length: 13 residues. The CDR3 DNA follows: TGCGCCAGCACCGGGACAGGGGTTTATGGCTACACCTTC. It is translated as CASTGTGVYGYTF.

This rearrangement joins TRBV7-8 to TRBJ2-3; TRBD2 agrees at 14 bases. The CDR3 has 17 amino acids. Germline V gene data show CDR1 as SGHVS and CDR2 as FQNEAQ. V shed 8 bases, J shed 2 bases, and the junction held 9 bases outside the gene matches. The CDR3: CASSRTSGRSYTDTQYF. Here the CDR3 DNA reads TGTGCCAGCTCACGGACTAGCGGGAGGTCTTACACAGATACGCAGTATTTT.

The chain carries TRBV30 and TRBJ2-3; TRBD2 might be the D (7 bases). This CDR3 has 12 amino acids. V shed 0 bases and J shed 12 bases, with 13 bases lying between them. CDR1 GTSNPN and CDR2 SVGIG come from the germline V gene (reference sequence). The CDR3 DNA sequence: TGTGCCTGGAGTGTACGGGGGGCGGTCCAGTATTTT. Residues: CAWSVRGAVQYF. Drawing the rest from reference TRBV30 and TRBJ2-3, the complete variable domain is SQTIHQWPATLVQPVGSPLSLECTVEGTSNPNLYWYRQAAGRGLQLLFYSVGIGQISSEVPQNLSASRPQDRQFILSSKKLLLSDSGFYLCAWSVRGAVQYFGPGTRLTVL.

The CDR3: CASSLTPGHINPPDTQYF. The CDR3 DNA is TGTGCCAGTAGTCTCACACCTGGACACATAAACCCCCCCGATACGCAGTATTTT. The chain uses TRBV19 and TRBJ2-3; weak D call: TRBD1 (5 bases). Trimming shortened V by 5 bases and J by 6 bases, and 27 bases separated the two germline ends. The CDR3 sequence is 18 residues long. Germline CDR1 reads LNHDA; CDR2 reads SQIVND (reference sequence).

The chain uses TRBV6-5 and TRBJ2-7; D possibly corresponds to TRBD1 (5 bases). Germline lookup yields CDR1 MNHEY and CDR2 SVGAGI. The CDR3 is made up of 13 amino acids. The V end lost 3 bases, the J end lost 3 bases, and 9 bases lay between the germline ends. CDR3 bases: TGTGCCAGCAGTTATAGGGGCCTCTACGAGCAGTACTTC. It is translated as CASSYRGLYEQYF.

This clone was recorded a few times. The chain couples TRBV9 to TRBJ2-5; D is perhaps TRBD1 (6 bases). This CDR3 is 15 amino acids long. Germline V gives CDR1 SGDLS, CDR2 YYNGEE. V was trimmed by 0 bases and J by 2 bases, leaving 11 bases between them. DNA for the CDR3: TGTGCCAGCAGCGTAGCAGGGGTAGTTCAAGAGACCCAGTACTTC. It codes for CASSVAGVVQETQYF. The variable domain in full, with the rest retrieved from reference TRBV9 and TRBJ2-5, is DSGVTQTPKHLITATGQRVTLRCSPRSGDLSVYWYQQSLDQGLQFLIQYYNGEERAKGNILERFSAQQFPDLHSELNLSSLELGDSALYFCASSVAGVVQETQYFGPGTRLLVL.

The rearrangement joins TRBV7-9 to TRBJ1-1, with TRBD1 identical over 7 bases. CDR1 and CDR2 from the germline V gene are SEHNR and FQNEAQ (reference sequence). V shed 2 bases and J 2 bases; nucleotides not matched to a gene: 2. The CDR3 contains 14 residues. CDR3 coding DNA: TGTGCCAGCAGCTTAAAGGGGGCCAACACTGAAGCTTTCTTT. Protein product: CASSLKGANTEAFF.